The 22 T cell receptor beta chains reported below all come from one sample, sequenced in a study of cytomegalovirus exposure and HLA in healthy donors. A multiplex PCR was run with 60 Vbeta primers and 13 Jbeta primers. Method: immunoSEQ multiplex PCR; TCRdb's copy keeps in-frame clones and lacks some. The sample contains about 170,000 clones, roughly 80% of which appear only once. The specimen was PBMCs. Source of these receptors: a young woman in good health and CMV-seronegative.

This chain joins TRBV25-1 and TRBJ2-3, with TRBD2 identical over 11 bases. Trimming at V came to 3 bases and at J to 5 bases, leaving 4 bases not matched to a gene. Per germline, CDR1 MGHDK and CDR2 SYGVNS. There are 15 residues in the CDR3. The CDR3: CASSDHGLAGDTQYF. CDR3 sequence (DNA): TGTGCCAGCAGTGACCACGGACTAGCGGGAGATACGCAGTATTTT.

This chain links TRBV14 with TRBJ2-1; D is unclear. There are 13 residues in the CDR3. Trimming took 4 bases from V and 2 from J, leaving 6 bases between them. Germline loops: CDR1 SGHDN, CDR2 FVKESK. The CDR3 bases are TGTGCCAGCAGCCCACAGCCCTACAATGAGCAGTTCTTC. Translation gives CASSPQPYNEQFF. Looking up the rest from reference TRBV14 and TRBJ2-1 gives the full variable domain: EAGVTQFPSHSVIEKGQTVTLRCDPISGHDNLYWYRRVMGKEIKFLLHFVKESKQDESGMPNNRFLAERTGGTYSTLKVQPAELEDSGVYFCASSPQPYNEQFFGPGTRLTVL.

This chain links TRBV30 with TRBJ1-6, with 9 bases matching TRBD1. The CDR3 totals 16 residues. CDR1 and CDR2 from the germline V gene are GTSNPN and SVGIG (reference sequence). Trimming removed 2 bases from V and 6 bases from J; junction bases left unmatched: 8. The CDR3 region has the DNA TGTGCCTGGAGTATTACAGGGGGCTACGGTAATTCACCCCTCCACTTT. It is translated as CAWSITGGYGNSPLHF.

This chain connects TRBV29-1 to TRBJ2-1; 10 nucleotides line up with TRBD2. Trimming cost V 2 bases and J 0 bases; bases outside gene matches: 1. The CDR3 has 15 residues. CDR1 is SQVTM, CDR2 ANQGSEA, per germline. CDR3 in DNA: TGCAGCGTTGAATCTAGCGGGAGCTCCTACAATGAGCAGTTCTTC. Protein product: CSVESSGSSYNEQFF.

The chain joins TRBV7-2 to TRBJ2-1, with D perhaps matching TRBD2 (5 bases). Trimming left V 3 bases short and J 12 bases short, with 12 bases between. Germline V gene data show CDR1 as SGHTA and CDR2 as FQGNSA. The CDR3 covers 12 residues. CDR3 in DNA: TGTGCCAGCAGCTTGATCCATCGGGGGCAGTTCTTC. It encodes CASSLIHRGQFF.

This clone was counted between two and nine times. The chain is built from TRBV5-1 and TRBJ2-2; 7 positions match TRBD1. The junction had 3 bases not matched to a gene; V was cut back by 0 bases and J by 7 bases. The length of the CDR3 is 14 residues. CDR1 is SGHRS, CDR2 YFSETQ, per germline. CDR3 sequence (DNA): TGCGCCAGCAGCTTGGGACAGGGATTCGGGGAGCTGTTTTTT. Its translation is CASSLGQGFGELFF.

The genes are TRBV11-3 and TRBJ2-7; TRBD1 matches at 7 bases. With V trimmed by 0 bases and J by 5 bases, 7 bases remained unmatched. Germline V lookup: CDR1 SGHNT, CDR2 YENEEA. This CDR3 has 15 residues. The CDR3 DNA is TGTGCCAGCAGCTTAGATCCAGTACAGGGGAACGAGCAGTACTTC. Translated: CASSLDPVQGNEQYF.

The chain uses TRBV19 and TRBJ2-1; a weak D match, TRBD2 (5 bases). Germline values: CDR1 LNHDA, CDR2 SQIVND (reference sequence). V was pared by 5 bases and J by 1 base, with 15 bases between. This CDR3 region has 16 residues. The CDR3 spells CASSSFAGKSYNEQFF. The CDR3 coding sequence is TGTGCCAGTAGTTCCTTTGCCGGGAAGTCCTACAATGAGCAGTTCTTC.

The sample holds a few counts of this clone. The chain uses TRBV7-2 and TRBJ1-5; TRBD1 might be the D (5 bases). V lost 1 base, J lost 0 bases, and 10 bases lay in between. The germline V gene has CDR1 SGHTA and CDR2 FQGNSA. CDR3 length: 16 amino acids. CDR3 nucleotides: TGTGCCAGCAGCTTAGATTCAAGGGGTAGCAATCAGCCCCAGCATTTT. It codes for CASSLDSRGSNQPQHF.

With respect to this clone: The junction shows a germline mismatch at one end, possibly a read error. The rearrangement joins TRBV2 to TRBJ1-5; 11 bases are a match to TRBD1. From germline, CDR1 is SNHLY and CDR2 FYNNEI. This CDR3 spans 15 amino acids. The CDR3 DNA reads TGTGCCAGCAGGGAAGGGACAGGGGGAGATCAGCCCCAGCATTTT. It yields the protein CASREGTGGDQPQHF.

The rearrangement joins TRBV5-1 to TRBJ2-7; perhaps TRBD1 as D (6 bases). The CDR3 spans 14 residues. CDR1 SGHRS and CDR2 YFSETQ come from the germline V gene. V was clipped by 4 bases and J by 3 bases, with 14 bases between them. CDR3: CASSEQGSSYEQYF. The CDR3 region has the DNA TGCGCCAGCAGCGAACAGGGATCCAGCTACGAGCAGTACTTC.

The chain carries TRBV30 and TRBJ2-7; no definite D call. Germline V gives CDR1 GTSNPN, CDR2 SVGIG (reference sequence). The CDR3 extends over 13 amino acids. V lost 2 bases, J lost 3 bases, and 11 bases lay in between. CDR3 sequence: CAWSLARVYEQYF. Written as DNA, the CDR3 is TGTGCCTGGAGTTTAGCCCGGGTCTACGAGCAGTACTTC.

J is TRBJ2-7 and V is TRBV28, with D possibly matching TRBD2 (6 bases). V lost 2 bases and J 2 bases, leaving 13 bases between the germline ends. Germline CDR1 and CDR2: MDHEN and SYDVKM. This CDR3 spans 15 amino acids. The CDR3 DNA sequence: TGTGCCAGCAGTTTACCCACTCGCGGGGCCTACGAGCAGTACTTC. This gives the protein CASSLPTRGAYEQYF.

The J gene is TRBJ1-4, the V gene TRBV5-1, with TRBD1 matching over 9 bases. CDR3 length equals 14 residues. Germline V lookup: CDR1 SGHRS, CDR2 YFSETQ. J lost 6 bases, V lost 1 base, and 1 base had no gene match. The DNA of the CDR3 is TGCGCCAGCAGCTTGCGGACAGGGGATGAAAAACTGTTTTTT. It yields the protein CASSLRTGDEKLFF.

The rearrangement uses TRBV11-2 and TRBJ2-1; the match to TRBD2 covers 7 bases. The CDR3 length is 13 residues. Germline V gene data show CDR1 as SGHAT and CDR2 as FQNNGV. V lost 3 bases to trimming and J lost 7 bases; unmatched junction nucleotides: 3. The CDR3 coding sequence is TGTGCCAGCAGCTTTCTCGGGAGGAATGAGCAGTTCTTC. It translates to CASSFLGRNEQFF.

This chain joins TRBV9 and TRBJ2-3, with TRBD2 matching over 13 bases. Losses at the gene ends were 0 bases for V and 0 bases for J; bases not matched to a gene: 7. In germline, CDR1 is SGDLS, CDR2 YYNGEE. The length of the CDR3 is 19 residues. The CDR3 here is CASSVERTSGSMSTDTQYF. The CDR3 DNA is TGTGCCAGCAGCGTAGAAAGGACTAGCGGGAGTATGAGCACAGATACGCAGTATTTT. Full variable domain (rest looked up from reference TRBV9 and TRBJ2-3): DSGVTQTPKHLITATGQRVTLRCSPRSGDLSVYWYQQSLDQGLQFLIQYYNGEERAKGNILERFSAQQFPDLHSELNLSSLELGDSALYFCASSVERTSGSMSTDTQYFGPGTRLTVL.

V is TRBV2 and J is TRBJ2-3; D may be TRBD2 (5 bases). The CDR3 is 14 residues long. V lost 7 bases, J lost 0 bases, and 11 bases lay in between. Germline values: CDR1 SNHLY, CDR2 FYNNEI. As DNA, the CDR3 is TGTGCCAGCACCCTCCTAGCTAGCACAGATACGCAGTATTTT. Protein sequence: CASTLLASTDTQYF.

J is TRBJ1-5 and V is TRBV6-1; 7 bases agree with TRBD1. J was trimmed by 4 bases and V by 7 bases; bases with no gene match: 4. The germline V gene has CDR1 MNHNS and CDR2 SASEGT. The CDR3 totals 13 residues. The CDR3 DNA reads TGTGCCAGCATAACGGACAGGAATCAGCCCCAGCATTTT. Residues: CASITDRNQPQHF.

The J gene is TRBJ2-3, the V gene TRBV6-1; a weak D match, TRBD2 (5 bases). This CDR3 has 14 amino acids. The germline V gene encodes CDR1 MNHNS and CDR2 SASEGT. The V and J ends lost 7 bases and 2 bases respectively, with 13 bases between them. The CDR3 DNA follows: TGTGCCAGCACTATGACTACGGACACAGATACGCAGTATTTT. Its translation: CASTMTTDTDTQYF.

The chain couples TRBV5-6 to TRBJ1-5, with 9 bases that match TRBD1. This CDR3 spans 15 amino acids. J gave up 6 bases and V 3 bases, and 7 bases lay outside the gene matches. Germline CDR1 SGHDT, CDR2 YYEEEE. In DNA, the CDR3 is TGTGCCAGCAGCTCGGGACAGGGCTTTGTTCAGCCCCAGCATTTT. This encodes CASSSGQGFVQPQHF. The whole variable domain, remainder taken from reference TRBV5-6 and TRBJ1-5, is DAGVTQSPTHLIKTRGQQVTLRCSPKSGHDTVSWYQQALGQGPQFIFQYYEEEERQRGNFPDRFSGHQFPNYSSELNVNALLLGDSALYLCASSSGQGFVQPQHFGDGTRLSIL.

The J gene is TRBJ2-5, the V gene TRBV30, with 10 bases matching TRBD1. J was trimmed by 4 bases and V by 6 bases; bases with no gene match: 5. Germline V gene lookup returns CDR1 GTSNPN and CDR2 SVGIG (reference sequence). This CDR3 has 13 amino acids. CDR3: CACGQGVGETQYF. CDR3 coding DNA: TGTGCCTGCGGACAGGGGGTTGGAGAGACCCAGTACTTC.

The chain couples TRBV2 to TRBJ1-3, with D maybe TRBD1 (6 bases). The CDR3 totals 15 residues. The germline V gene has CDR1 SNHLY and CDR2 FYNNEI. Trimming took 6 bases from V and 0 from J, leaving 12 bases between them. DNA of the CDR3: TGTGCCAGCAGCAGGGGACCGAACTCTGGAAACACCATATATTTT. This codes for CASSRGPNSGNTIYF.